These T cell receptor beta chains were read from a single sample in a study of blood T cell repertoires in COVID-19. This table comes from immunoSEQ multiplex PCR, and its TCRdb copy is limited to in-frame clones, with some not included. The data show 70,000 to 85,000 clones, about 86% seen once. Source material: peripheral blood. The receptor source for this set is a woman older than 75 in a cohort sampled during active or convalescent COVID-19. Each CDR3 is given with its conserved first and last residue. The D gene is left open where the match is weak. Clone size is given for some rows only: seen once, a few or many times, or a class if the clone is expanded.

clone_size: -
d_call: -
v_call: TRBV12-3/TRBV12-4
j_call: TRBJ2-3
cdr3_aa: CASSSGDTDTQYF
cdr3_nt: TGTGCCAGCAGTTCCGGGGACACAGATACGCAGTATTTT

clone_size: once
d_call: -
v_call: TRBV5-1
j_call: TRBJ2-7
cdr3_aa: CASSLDHLEQYF
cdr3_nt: TGCGCCAGCAGCTTGGACCACTTGGAGCAGTACTTC

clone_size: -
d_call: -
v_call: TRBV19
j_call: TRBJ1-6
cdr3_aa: CASTDGSSYNSPLHF
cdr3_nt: TGTGCCAGTACTGACGGGAGCTCCTATAATTCACCCCTCCACTTT

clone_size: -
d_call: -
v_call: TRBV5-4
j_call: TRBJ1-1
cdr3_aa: CASSDWRAVSRRSRDEAFF
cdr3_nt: TGTGCCAGCAGCGACTGGCGGGCAGTTTCACGACGGTCCCGAGATGAAGCTTTCTTT

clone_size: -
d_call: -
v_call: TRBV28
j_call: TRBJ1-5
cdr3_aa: CASRVAGVPSNQPQHF
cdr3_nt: TGTGCCAGCAGGGTGGCAGGGGTCCCTAGCAATCAGCCCCAGCATTTT

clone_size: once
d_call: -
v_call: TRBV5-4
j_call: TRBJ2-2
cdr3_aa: CASSLDQRNGELFF
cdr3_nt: TGTGCCAGCAGCTTGGATCAGCGGAACGGGGAGCTGTTTTTT

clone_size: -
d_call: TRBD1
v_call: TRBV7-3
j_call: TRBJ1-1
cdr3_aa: CASSPQGGTEAFF
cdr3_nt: TGTGCCAGCAGCCCACAGGGGGGGACTGAAGCTTTCTTT

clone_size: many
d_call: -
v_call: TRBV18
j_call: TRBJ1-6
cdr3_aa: CASVEQGINSPLHF
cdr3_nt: TGTGCCAGCGTTGAACAGGGTATAAACTCACCCCTCCACTTT

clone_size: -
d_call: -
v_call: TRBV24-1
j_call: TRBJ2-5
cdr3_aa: CATSDPQGRETQYF
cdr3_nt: TGTGCCACCAGTGATCCACAGGGCCGAGAGACCCAGTACTTC

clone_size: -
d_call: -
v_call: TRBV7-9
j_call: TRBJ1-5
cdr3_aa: CASSFGLVGNQPQHF
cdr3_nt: TGTGCCAGCAGCTTTGGCCTTGTGGGCAATCAGCCCCAGCATTTT

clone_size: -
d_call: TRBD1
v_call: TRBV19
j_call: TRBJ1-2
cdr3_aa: CASSWDRGDYGYTF
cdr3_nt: TGTGCCAGTAGTTGGGACAGGGGGGACTATGGCTACACCTTC

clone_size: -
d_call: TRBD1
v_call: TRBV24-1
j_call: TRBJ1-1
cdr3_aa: CATTRGGLNTEAFF
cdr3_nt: TGTGCCACCACCCGAGGGGGCTTGAACACTGAAGCTTTCTTT

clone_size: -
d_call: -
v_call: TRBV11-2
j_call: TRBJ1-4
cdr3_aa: CASSLRTWAATNEKLFF
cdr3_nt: TGTGCCAGCAGCTTAAGGACATGGGCGGCAACTAATGAAAAACTGTTTTTT

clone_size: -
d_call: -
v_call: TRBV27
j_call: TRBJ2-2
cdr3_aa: CASSPLRGGINTGELFF
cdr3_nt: TGTGCCAGCAGTCCCCTAAGGGGGGGAATAAACACCGGGGAGCTGTTTTTT

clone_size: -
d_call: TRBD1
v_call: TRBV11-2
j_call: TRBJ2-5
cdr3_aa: CASSPGQDKMGETQYF
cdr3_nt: TGTGCCAGCAGCCCTGGACAGGACAAAATGGGGGAGACCCAGTACTTC

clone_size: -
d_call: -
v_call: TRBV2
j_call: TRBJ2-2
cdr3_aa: CASTFPNTGELFF
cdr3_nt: TGTGCCAGCACCTTCCCGAACACCGGGGAGCTGTTTTTT

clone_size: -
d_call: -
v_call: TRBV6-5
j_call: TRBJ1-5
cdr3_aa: CASRPGGSSQPQHF
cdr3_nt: TGTGCCAGCAGACCGGGGGGGAGTTCTCAGCCCCAGCATTTT

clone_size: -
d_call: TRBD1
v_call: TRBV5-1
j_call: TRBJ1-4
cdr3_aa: CASSLGTGANEKLFF
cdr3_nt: TGCGCCAGCAGCTTGGGGACAGGGGCTAATGAAAAACTGTTTTTT

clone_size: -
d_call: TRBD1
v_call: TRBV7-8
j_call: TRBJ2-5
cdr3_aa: CASSRGGGVRNQETQYF
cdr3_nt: TGTGCCAGCAGCAGAGGGGGCGGTGTGCGGAACCAAGAGACCCAGTACTTC

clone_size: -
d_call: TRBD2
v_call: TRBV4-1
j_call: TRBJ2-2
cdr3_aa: CASSHRWGGTGELFF
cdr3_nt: TGCGCCAGCAGCCACCGCTGGGGGGGGACCGGGGAGCTGTTTTTT

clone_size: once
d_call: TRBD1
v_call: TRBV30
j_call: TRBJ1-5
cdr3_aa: CAWSDGTGKHQPQHF
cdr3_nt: TGTGCCTGGAGTGACGGGACAGGGAAGCATCAGCCCCAGCATTTT

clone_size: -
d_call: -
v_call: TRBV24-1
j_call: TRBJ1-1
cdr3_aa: CATRQALNTEAFF
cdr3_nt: TGTGCCACCAGACAGGCGCTGAACACTGAAGCTTTCTTT

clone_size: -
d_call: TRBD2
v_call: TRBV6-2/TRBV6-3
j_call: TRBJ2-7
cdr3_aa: CASSPTTSAYYEQYF
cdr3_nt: TGTGCCAGCAGTCCGACGACTAGCGCATACTACGAGCAGTACTTC

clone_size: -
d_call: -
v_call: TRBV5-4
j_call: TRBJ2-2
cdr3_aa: CASSLVGGGELFF
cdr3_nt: TGTGCCAGCAGCTTGGTAGGGGGCGGGGAGCTGTTTTTT

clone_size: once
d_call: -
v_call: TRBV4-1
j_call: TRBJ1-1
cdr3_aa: CASSQGGGRNTEAFF
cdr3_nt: TGCGCCAGCAGCCAAGGCGGGGGCAGGAACACTGAAGCTTTCTTT

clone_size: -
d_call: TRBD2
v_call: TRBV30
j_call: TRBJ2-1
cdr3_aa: CAWSVLRLAGAGKFF
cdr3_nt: TGTGCCTGGAGTGTACTAAGACTAGCGGGAGCCGGAAAGTTCTTC

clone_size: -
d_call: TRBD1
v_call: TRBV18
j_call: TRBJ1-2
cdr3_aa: CASSPKDRGNSGYTF
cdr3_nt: TGTGCCAGCTCACCGAAGGACAGGGGGAACAGTGGCTACACCTTC

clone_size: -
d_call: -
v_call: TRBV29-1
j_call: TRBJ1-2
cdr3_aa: CSVEELSQGRGYGYTF
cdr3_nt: TGCAGCGTTGAAGAATTGTCACAGGGTAGGGGGTATGGCTACACCTTC

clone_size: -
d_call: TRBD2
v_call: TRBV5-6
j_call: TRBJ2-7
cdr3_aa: CASSVPGTSSSYEQYF
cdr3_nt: TGTGCCAGCAGCGTACCCGGGACTAGCAGTTCCTACGAGCAGTACTTC

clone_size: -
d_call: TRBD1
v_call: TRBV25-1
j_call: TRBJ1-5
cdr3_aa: CASSSSGQGNQPQHF
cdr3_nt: TGTGCCAGCTCTTCCTCGGGACAGGGGAACCAGCCCCAGCATTTT

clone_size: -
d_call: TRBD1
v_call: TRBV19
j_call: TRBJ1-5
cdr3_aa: CASSSGTGYDVNQPQHF
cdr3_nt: TGTGCCAGTAGTAGCGGGACAGGGTATGATGTCAATCAGCCCCAGCATTTT

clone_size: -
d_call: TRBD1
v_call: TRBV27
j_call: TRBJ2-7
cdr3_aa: CASSPPGQGFNSAREQYF
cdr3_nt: TGTGCCAGCAGTCCTCCGGGACAGGGATTTAATTCGGCCCGAGAGCAGTACTTC

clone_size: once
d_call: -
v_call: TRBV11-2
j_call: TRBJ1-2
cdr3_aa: CASSNTLDYGYTF
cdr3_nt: TGTGCCAGCAGCAATACTCTGGACTATGGCTACACCTTC

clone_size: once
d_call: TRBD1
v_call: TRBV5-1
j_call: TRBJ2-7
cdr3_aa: CASSLGQGGEQYF
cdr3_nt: TGCGCCAGCAGCTTGGGACAGGGGGGCGAGCAGTACTTC

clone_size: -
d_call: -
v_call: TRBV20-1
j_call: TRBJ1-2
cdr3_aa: CSARDQVGYTF
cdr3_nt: TGCAGTGCTAGAGATCAGGTTGGCTACACCTTC

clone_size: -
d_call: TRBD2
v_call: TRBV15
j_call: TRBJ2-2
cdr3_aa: CATSRGVAGDTGELFF
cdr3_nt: TGTGCCACCAGCAGAGGTGTGGCGGGAGACACCGGGGAGCTGTTTTTT

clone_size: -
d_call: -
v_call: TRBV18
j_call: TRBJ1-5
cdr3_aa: CASSLQRGLEPQHF
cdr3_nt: TGTGCCAGCTCACTTCAGAGGGGGTTGGAGCCCCAGCATTTT

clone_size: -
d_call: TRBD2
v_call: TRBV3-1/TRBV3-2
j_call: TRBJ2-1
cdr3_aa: CASSSKKSGSPYNEQFF
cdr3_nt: TGTGCCAGCAGCTCCAAAAAGAGCGGGAGTCCCTACAATGAGCAGTTCTTC

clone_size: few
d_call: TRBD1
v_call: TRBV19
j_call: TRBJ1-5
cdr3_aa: CASSIVAKGAHQPQHF
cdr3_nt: TGTGCCAGTAGTATAGTGGCTAAGGGGGCGCATCAGCCCCAGCATTTT

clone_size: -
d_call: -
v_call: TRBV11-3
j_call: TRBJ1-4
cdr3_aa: CASRRQEGEKLFF
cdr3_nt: TGTGCCAGCAGGAGACAGGAAGGGGAAAAACTGTTTTTT

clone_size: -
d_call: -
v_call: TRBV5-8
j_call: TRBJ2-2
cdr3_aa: CASDRGLGSGELFF
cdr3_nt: TGTGCCAGTGACCGAGGCCTGGGTTCCGGGGAGCTGTTTTTT

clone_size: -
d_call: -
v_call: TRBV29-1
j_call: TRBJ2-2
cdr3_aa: CSGGGRNTGELFF
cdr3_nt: TGCAGCGGAGGGGGTCGGAACACCGGGGAGCTGTTTTTT

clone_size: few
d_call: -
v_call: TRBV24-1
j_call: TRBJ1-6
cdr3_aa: CATSDSTANSPLHF
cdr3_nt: TGTGCCACCAGTGATTCGACAGCTAATTCACCCCTCCACTTT

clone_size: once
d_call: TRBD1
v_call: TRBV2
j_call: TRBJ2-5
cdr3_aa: CASSALRTGGGETQYF
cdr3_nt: TGTGCCAGCAGTGCGTTAAGGACAGGGGGAGGAGAGACCCAGTACTTC

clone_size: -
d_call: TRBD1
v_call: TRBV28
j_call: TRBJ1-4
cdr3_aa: CASSLRGQGEKLFF
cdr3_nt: TGTGCCAGCAGTCTGAGGGGGCAAGGTGAAAAACTGTTTTTT

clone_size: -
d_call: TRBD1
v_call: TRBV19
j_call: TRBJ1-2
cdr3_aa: CATTYGTGVNYGYTF
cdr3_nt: TGTGCCACCACATACGGGACAGGAGTTAACTATGGCTACACCTTC

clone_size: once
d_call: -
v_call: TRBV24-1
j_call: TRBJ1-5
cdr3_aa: CATSDFRGNQPQHF
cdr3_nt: TGTGCCACCAGTGATTTTAGGGGGAATCAGCCCCAGCATTTT

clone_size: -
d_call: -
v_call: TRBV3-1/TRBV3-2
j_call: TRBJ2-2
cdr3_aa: CASSQTGRGTGELFF
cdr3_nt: TGTGCCAGCAGCCAAACGGGAAGGGGGACCGGGGAGCTGTTTTTT

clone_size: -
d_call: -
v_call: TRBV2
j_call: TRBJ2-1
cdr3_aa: CASRVQGGNEQFF
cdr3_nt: TGTGCCAGCAGGGTACAGGGCGGCAATGAGCAGTTCTTC

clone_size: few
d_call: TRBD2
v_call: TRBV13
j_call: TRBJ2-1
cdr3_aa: CASTTRDGLADNEQFF
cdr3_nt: TGTGCCAGCACGACCCGGGACGGACTAGCGGACAATGAGCAGTTCTTC

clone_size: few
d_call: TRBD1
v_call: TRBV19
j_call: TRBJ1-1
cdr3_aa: CASSIEPGTGVTEAFF
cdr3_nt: TGTGCCAGTAGTATAGAGCCCGGGACAGGGGTGACTGAAGCTTTCTTT

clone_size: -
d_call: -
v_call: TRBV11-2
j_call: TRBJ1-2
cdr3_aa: CASGSVRGNSVSGYGYTF
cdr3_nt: TGTGCCAGCGGGAGTGTCAGGGGCAACTCGGTGTCGGGCTATGGCTACACCTTC

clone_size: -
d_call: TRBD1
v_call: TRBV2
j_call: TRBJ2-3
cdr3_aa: CASSRDRGPTDTQYF
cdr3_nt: TGTGCCAGCAGCCGGGACAGGGGCCCCACAGATACGCAGTATTTT

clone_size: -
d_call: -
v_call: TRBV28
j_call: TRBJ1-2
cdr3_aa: CASSSTPDSLRGYTF
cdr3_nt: TGTGCCAGCAGTTCGACCCCGGACAGCCTGAGGGGCTACACCTTC

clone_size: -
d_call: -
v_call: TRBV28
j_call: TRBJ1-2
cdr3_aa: CASRGASYGYTF
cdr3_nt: TGTGCCAGCAGAGGGGCTAGCTATGGCTACACCTTC